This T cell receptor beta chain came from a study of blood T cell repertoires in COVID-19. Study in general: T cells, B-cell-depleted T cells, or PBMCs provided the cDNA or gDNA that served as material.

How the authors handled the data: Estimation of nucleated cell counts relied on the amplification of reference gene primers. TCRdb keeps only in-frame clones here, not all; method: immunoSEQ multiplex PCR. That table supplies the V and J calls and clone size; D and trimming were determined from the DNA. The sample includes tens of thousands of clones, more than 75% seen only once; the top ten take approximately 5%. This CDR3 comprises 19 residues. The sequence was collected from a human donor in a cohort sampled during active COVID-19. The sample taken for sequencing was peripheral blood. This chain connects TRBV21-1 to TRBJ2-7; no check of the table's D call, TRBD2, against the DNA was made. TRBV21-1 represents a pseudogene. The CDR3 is CASSIRLVPSLGFSYEQYF. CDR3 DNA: TGTGCCAGCAGCATCCGACTAGTACCTTCCCTTGGATTCAGCTACGAGCAGTACTTC.